The 26 T cell receptor beta chains in this list originate from one sample, sequenced in a study of blood T cell repertoires in COVID-19. Some clones are missing from TCRdb's copy, which holds only in-frame ones; the method was immunoSEQ multiplex PCR. The sample lists some 72,000 clones; approximately 89% were seen once. Material: peripheral blood. These receptors all come from a man aged 50-59 years with active or convalescent COVID-19.

The table lists this clone with a count of one. The chain recombines TRBV5-1 with TRBJ2-7, with 8 nucleotides matching TRBD2. Per germline, CDR1 SGHRS and CDR2 YFSETQ. The J segment lost 6 bases and the V segment lost 0 bases, leaving 8 bases of the junction unmatched. The CDR3 length is 15 residues. CDR3 DNA sequence: TGCGCCAGCAGCTTGGCCGTTAGCGGGGTTGGCGAGCAGTACTTC. It specifies CASSLAVSGVGEQYF.

The chain employs TRBV25-1 and TRBJ1-3; no clear D. The CDR3 runs to 15 residues. Trimming pared 4 bases from V and 2 bases from J, leaving 12 bases between. Germline loops: CDR1 MGHDK, CDR2 SYGVNS. CDR3 sequence (DNA): TGTGCCAGCAGTGCGGGGAAAAATGCTGGAAACACCATATATTTT. Translating it yields CASSAGKNAGNTIYF.

The chain employs TRBV12-3 or TRBV12-4 and TRBJ1-4; TRBD1 aligns across 8 bases. The CDR3 loop spans 13 amino acids. The V and J ends lost 4 bases and 8 bases, in that order; junction bases with no gene match: 3. The CDR3 spells CASSSDRGEKLFF. The CDR3 nucleotides are TGTGCCAGCAGTTCCGACAGGGGCGAAAAACTGTTTTTT.

This clone was counted only a few times. This chain connects TRBV9 to TRBJ2-1; 10 nucleotides align to TRBD1. This CDR3 is built from 15 residues. J was trimmed by 5 bases and V by 3 bases; bases with no gene match: 5. Germline V CDR1 and CDR2: SGDLS, YYNGEE. CDR3 in amino acids: CASSAPGQGNNEQFF. The CDR3 DNA follows: TGTGCCAGCAGCGCCCCGGGACAGGGGAACAATGAGCAGTTCTTC.

In its sample, this clone was seen a few times. The chain employs TRBV7-9 and TRBJ2-7; D uncertain. The V end lost 0 bases, the J end lost 2 bases, and 5 bases lay between the germline ends. Germline loops: CDR1 SEHNR, CDR2 FQNEAQ (reference sequence). The CDR3 is 13 residues long. The CDR3 sequence is CASSLANTYEQYF. The CDR3 nucleotides are TGTGCCAGCAGCTTAGCAAATACCTACGAGCAGTACTTC.

The V gene is TRBV15, the J gene TRBJ1-4, with 7 nucleotides matching TRBD1. V lost 3 bases, J lost 7 bases, and 2 bases stayed unmatched. CDR1 and CDR2 from the germline V gene are LNHNV and YYDKDF (reference sequence). The CDR3 runs 13 residues. This chain's CDR3 is CATSSQGVEKLFF. The CDR3 DNA sequence: TGTGCCACCAGCAGTCAGGGGGTTGAAAAACTGTTTTTT. Looking up the rest from reference TRBV15 and TRBJ1-4 gives the full variable domain: DAMVIQNPRYQVTQFGKPVTLSCSQTLNHNVMYWYQQKSSQAPKLLFHYYDKDFNNEADTPDNFQSRRPNTSFCFLDIRSPGLGDTAMYLCATSSQGVEKLFFGSGTQLSVL.

The CDR3 nucleotides read TGTGCCAGTAGTCCACCGGGACAGGGTGATGGCTACACCTTC. Its protein product is CASSPPGQGDGYTF. V and J are TRBV19 and TRBJ1-2; 9 nucleotides line up with TRBD1. CDR3 length: 14 amino acids. Germline V gene sequence: CDR1 LNHDA, CDR2 SQIVND (reference sequence). V dropped 5 bases and J dropped 6; count of bases not matched to a gene: 7. Complete variable domain (other parts from reference TRBV19 and TRBJ1-2): DGGITQSPKYLFRKEGQNVTLSCEQNLNHDAMYWYRQDPGQGLRLIYYSQIVNDFQKGDIAEGYSVSREKKESFPLTVTSAQKNPTAFYLCASSPPGQGDGYTFGSGTRLTVV.

This chain links TRBV3-1 (or the pseudogene TRBV3-2) with TRBJ1-2; 9 bases agree with TRBD1. The junction had 8 bases not matched to a gene; V was cut back by 4 bases and J by 5 bases. Germline V gene lookup returns CDR1 LGHDT and CDR2 YNNKEL (reference sequence). The CDR3 contains 15 residues. CDR3 in DNA: TGTGCCAGCAGCCGGAACAGGGGGCAGGGATATGGCTACACCTTC. This gives the protein CASSRNRGQGYGYTF.

This rearrangement joins TRBV10-3 to TRBJ1-6; 7 bases agree with TRBD1. Germline assignment: CDR1 ENHRY and CDR2 SYGVKD. V was clipped by 4 bases and J by 8 bases; unmatched bases: 5. This CDR3 is 14 amino acids long. CDR3 residues: CAISATGIDSPLHF. The CDR3 DNA is TGTGCCATCAGTGCGACAGGGATCGATTCACCCCTCCACTTT.

The chain links TRBV2 to TRBJ2-2; D possibly corresponds to TRBD2 (7 bases). The CDR3 is made up of 14 amino acids. Germline CDR1 reads SNHLY; CDR2 reads FYNNEI. Trimming stripped 5 bases from V and 7 bases from J, with 14 bases between. The CDR3 spells CASSHGGRVGELFF. CDR3 nucleotide sequence: TGTGCCAGCAGTCACGGGGGGCGGGTCGGGGAGCTGTTTTTT.

This chain links TRBV6-5 with TRBJ2-2, with a tentative D call TRBD1 (6 bases). V gave up 5 bases and J gave up 3 bases, with 13 bases separating them. CDR1 is MNHEY and CDR2 is SVGAGI in the germline V gene. The CDR3 is 15 amino acids. The CDR3 loop reads CASSLGRGYTGELFF. DNA for the CDR3: TGTGCCAGCAGTCTCGGAAGGGGGTACACCGGGGAGCTGTTTTTT.

The chain joins TRBV4-1 to TRBJ2-7, with 9 bases identical to TRBD1. This CDR3 region has 15 residues. J gave up 7 bases and V 4 bases, and 11 bases lay outside the gene matches. Germline values: CDR1 MGHRA, CDR2 YSYEKL. CDR3 bases: TGCGCCAGCAGCCTTTCCGGGACAGGGATTAAGGAGCAGTACTTC. Translating it yields CASSLSGTGIKEQYF.

Note on this clone: This same CDR3 is encoded by further DNA sequences in the sample. The rearrangement uses TRBV5-1 and TRBJ1-1, with D possibly being TRBD1 (5 bases). Germline assignment: CDR1 SGHRS and CDR2 YFSETQ. V was trimmed by 0 bases and J by 5 bases, leaving 8 bases between them. There are 13 residues in the CDR3. The DNA of the CDR3 is TGCGCCAGCAGCTTGGGACAGAGAACTGAAGCTTTCTTT. As protein: CASSLGQRTEAFF. The full variable domain, rest sourced from reference TRBV5-1 and TRBJ1-1, is KAGVTQTPRYLIKTRGQQVTLSCSPISGHRSVSWYQQTPGQGLQFLFEYFSETQRNKGNFPGRFSGRQFSNSRSEMNVSTLELGDSALYLCASSLGQRTEAFFGQGTRLTVV.

The rearrangement links TRBV7-2 to TRBJ2-2; 9 positions match TRBD2. Germline V gives CDR1 SGHTA, CDR2 FQGNSA. This CDR3 is 18 amino acids long. J lost 0 bases, V lost 0 bases, and 5 bases had no gene match. The CDR3 sequence: CASSLALAGYTNTGELFF. CDR3 DNA sequence: TGTGCCAGCAGCTTAGCACTAGCGGGTTACACGAACACCGGGGAGCTGTTTTTT.

V and J are TRBV7-9 and TRBJ2-2; TRBD2 agrees at 7 bases. The CDR3 extends over 17 amino acids. Losses at the gene ends were 5 bases for V and 7 bases for J; bases not matched to a gene: 16. Germline V gene lookup returns CDR1 SEHNR and CDR2 FQNEAQ (reference sequence). The CDR3, as DNA: TGTGCCAGCAGCCCACGGGAGAGCGGGGCTCGGGGCGGGGAGCTGTTTTTT. Translating it yields CASSPRESGARGGELFF.

This clone qualifies as medium-sized. The genes are TRBV4-1 and TRBJ2-1; D may be TRBD1 (5 bases). This CDR3 has 15 amino acids. Per germline, CDR1 MGHRA and CDR2 YSYEKL. V was trimmed by 0 bases and J by 4 bases, leaving 10 bases between them. CDR3: CASSQDPQGYNEQFF. CDR3 nucleotides: TGCGCCAGCAGCCAAGATCCCCAGGGATACAATGAGCAGTTCTTC.

The genes are TRBV28 and TRBJ1-2; D unresolved. CDR1 and CDR2 from the germline V gene are MDHEN and SYDVKM. This CDR3 is built from 13 residues. V dropped 6 bases and J dropped 6 bases, with 14 bases sitting between them. The chain's CDR3 is CASRKEALNGYTF. The CDR3 DNA sequence: TGTGCCAGCAGGAAGGAGGCCCTTAATGGCTACACCTTC.

The chain links TRBV24-1 to TRBJ2-1, with D maybe TRBD2 (5 bases). V lost 3 bases, J lost 1 base, and 21 bases lay in between. CDR3 length: 19 residues. The germline gives CDR1 KGHDR, CDR2 SFDVKD. Here the CDR3 DNA reads TGTGCCACCAGTGATCCGCATGTCTCCCGGGGTACGTCCTACAATGAGCAGTTCTTC. Translated, it gives CATSDPHVSRGTSYNEQFF.

J is TRBJ2-3 and V is TRBV7-9, with 7 bases identical to TRBD1. Looked up from germline, CDR1 is SEHNR and CDR2 is FQNEAQ (reference sequence). V shed 4 bases and J 3 bases; nucleotides not matched to a gene: 7. This CDR3 spans 15 amino acids. For the CDR3, the DNA is TGTGCCAGCAGCTCCCAGACAGGGAGTACAGATACGCAGTATTTT. It encodes CASSSQTGSTDTQYF.

The chain joins TRBV4-3 to TRBJ2-1, with TRBD2 as a possible D gene (6 bases). Germline CDR1 LGHNA, CDR2 YSLEER. This CDR3 spans 13 amino acids. Between the trimmed V and J ends, which lost 0 bases and 16 bases, there was a span of 16 bases. The chain's CDR3 is CASSQDLGGLQFF. The CDR3 region has the DNA TGCGCCAGCAGCCAAGATCTTGGGGGGTTACAATTCTTC.

In DNA, the CDR3 is TGTGCCAGCCGTGAGACAGCCCCAAACATTCAGTACTTC. It specifies CASRETAPNIQYF. The J gene is TRBJ2-4, the V gene TRBV18, with TRBD1 as a possible D gene (5 bases). V gave up 8 bases and J gave up 6 bases, with 14 bases separating them. Germline CDR1 reads KGHSH; CDR2 reads LQKENI. CDR3 length: 13 residues.

The rearrangement joins TRBV7-2 to TRBJ1-5, with D possibly matching TRBD1 (5 bases). V was clipped by 5 bases and J by 8 bases, with 16 bases between them. The V gene's germline CDR1 is SGHTA and CDR2 FQGNSA. CDR3 size: 14 residues. The CDR3 region has the DNA TGTGCCAGCAGCACTATGGGGGGGGTTGAGCCCCAGCATTTT. It yields the protein CASSTMGGVEPQHF.

The rearrangement joins TRBV21-1 to TRBJ2-5; TRBD1 is taken as the D call from the table, unchecked against the DNA. TRBV21-1 is assigned pseudogene status. The length of the CDR3 is 15 residues. In DNA, the CDR3 is TGTGCCAGCAGCAAAGGGGTCAGGGGAAAAGAGACCCAGTACTTC. Its translation: CASSKGVRGKETQYF.

The CDR3 nucleotides read TGTGCCAGCAGTTTAACGGGGGTGGATACGCAGTATTTT. Translating it yields CASSLTGVDTQYF. The rearrangement links TRBV28 to TRBJ2-3; maybe TRBD2 (6 bases). The CDR3 is 13 amino acids. The germline V and J ends were trimmed by 2 bases and 6 bases, with 9 bases remaining between them. Germline CDR1 is MDHEN and CDR2 is SYDVKM.

The V gene is TRBV30, the J gene TRBJ1-4; perhaps TRBD1 as D (5 bases). V was trimmed by 5 bases and J by 8 bases, leaving 18 bases between them. Looked up from germline, CDR1 is GTSNPN and CDR2 is SVGIG (reference sequence). The length of the CDR3 is 14 residues. CDR3 bases: TGTGCCTGGGGAACGGGACTCATGGGGGAAAAACTGTTTTTT. It translates to CAWGTGLMGEKLFF.

The rearrangement links TRBV4-1 to TRBJ2-5; 7 bases agree with TRBD1. The CDR3 runs 15 residues. The germline V gene encodes CDR1 MGHRA and CDR2 YSYEKL. V lost 4 bases and J lost 5; bases outside the gene matches: 10. Here the CDR3 reads CASSRARGRGETQYF. For the CDR3, the DNA is TGCGCCAGCAGCCGCGCGAGGGGGCGCGGGGAGACCCAGTACTTC.